This TCR beta chain was recovered during a study of blood T cell repertoires in COVID-19. This CDR3 has 17 amino acids. CDR1 and CDR2 (germline): SGHNT, YENEEA. V was pared by 5 bases and J by 0 bases, with 5 bases of the junction left unmatched. Clones were read by immunoSEQ multiplex PCR, and TCRdb kept only the in-frame ones, dropping some. The sample has 210,000 or so clones; roughly 80% are singletons. This chain links TRBV11-3 with TRBJ2-1; 12 bases map to TRBD2. The source is a man aged 55-75 years who had recovered from COVID-19. The sample comprised PBMCs or T cells enriched from blood (not recorded which). As DNA, the CDR3 is TGTGCCAGCAGCGTAACTAGCGGGGGGCACTCCTACAATGAGCAGTTCTTC. This encodes CASSVTSGGHSYNEQFF.